The 25 T cell receptor beta chains below were found in one sample sequenced in a study of blood T cell repertoires in COVID-19. TCRdb's copy holds only in-frame clones and misses some; the assay was immunoSEQ multiplex PCR. The sample includes 150,000 to 250,000 clones, about 95% of them seen just once. Sequenced material: peripheral blood. Every receptor here comes from a man between 25 and 39 years old with COVID-19, enrolled during active disease.

This chain links TRBV6-1 with TRBJ2-2; D is undetermined. V was pared by 7 bases and J by 3 bases, with 6 bases between. Germline V gives CDR1 MNHNS, CDR2 SASEGT. The CDR3 is 12 residues long. CDR3 sequence (DNA): TGTGCCAGCATCTTCCACACCGGGGAGCTGTTTTTT. It is translated as CASIFHTGELFF.

The chain combines TRBV12-2 with TRBJ1-1; the table calls TRBD1, which could not be checked here. TRBV12-2 represents a pseudogene. The CDR3 has 17 residues. The CDR3 here is CASRLGQGKWGYTEAFF. CDR3 in DNA: TGTGCAAGTCGCTTGGGACAGGGGAAGTGGGGGTACACTGAAGCTTTCTTT.

The chain couples TRBV19 to TRBJ1-3; perhaps TRBD1 as D (6 bases). The CDR3 runs 16 residues. V was trimmed by 3 bases and J by 1 base, leaving 13 bases between them. Per the germline V gene, CDR1 is LNHDA and CDR2 is SQIVND (reference sequence). The CDR3 sequence is CASSIQQGASGNTIYF. DNA of the CDR3: TGTGCCAGTAGTATTCAACAGGGAGCTTCTGGAAACACCATATATTTT. The full variable domain, with the rest looked up from reference TRBV19 and TRBJ1-3, is DGGITQSPKYLFRKEGQNVTLSCEQNLNHDAMYWYRQDPGQGLRLIYYSQIVNDFQKGDIAEGYSVSREKKESFPLTVTSAQKNPTAFYLCASSIQQGASGNTIYFGEGSWLTVV.

The rearrangement joins TRBV5-1 to TRBJ2-3; 9 bases map to TRBD1. Germline trimming cut 4 bases from V and 0 bases from J; bases unmatched to any gene: 21. The CDR3 has 21 residues. Germline V gives CDR1 SGHRS, CDR2 YFSETQ. For the CDR3, the DNA is TGCGCCAGCAGCGGAAACTTCGGGACAGGGTCAGTTTGGCCTAGCACAGATACGCAGTATTTT. Protein product: CASSGNFGTGSVWPSTDTQYF.

In this sample, this clone turned up once. The rearrangement links TRBV12-3 or TRBV12-4 to TRBJ1-1, with TRBD1 matching over 7 bases. CDR3 length equals 13 residues. Trimming at V came to 4 bases and at J to 6 bases, leaving 5 bases not matched to a gene. This chain's CDR3 is CASSWQGEAEAFF. CDR3 nucleotides: TGTGCCAGCAGTTGGCAGGGGGAAGCTGAAGCTTTCTTT.

This chain uses TRBV7-3 with TRBJ2-1; TRBD2 aligns across 16 bases. Germline-derived CDR1 and CDR2 are SGHTA and FQGTGA. Trimming at V came to 5 bases and at J to 4 bases, leaving 11 bases not matched to a gene. This CDR3 contains 19 residues. DNA for the CDR3: TGTGCCAGCAGCCCAACGGGACTAGCGGGGGGGCCGGGATACAATGAGCAGTTCTTC. Translated: CASSPTGLAGGPGYNEQFF.

The chain combines TRBV24-1 with TRBJ2-1; 7 nucleotides line up with TRBD2. V trimming: 1 base; J trimming: 6 bases; junction bases outside the gene matches: 14. This CDR3 has 18 amino acids. The germline V gene encodes CDR1 KGHDR and CDR2 SFDVKD. The CDR3 here is CATSDLVGWASGPNEQFF. CDR3 bases: TGTGCCACCAGTGATTTAGTCGGGTGGGCTAGCGGACCCAATGAGCAGTTCTTC.

The genes are TRBV7-2 and TRBJ2-1; D perhaps matches TRBD2 (7 bases). Per germline, CDR1 SGHTA and CDR2 FQGNSA. V dropped 5 bases and J dropped 3 bases, with 20 bases sitting between them. The CDR3 totals 17 residues. The CDR3 region is CASSRSGRGGNYNEQFF. As DNA, the CDR3 is TGTGCCAGCAGCCGGAGTGGGAGGGGGGGAAACTACAATGAGCAGTTCTTC.

J is TRBJ1-1 and V is TRBV5-1; 8 bases align to TRBD1. Per germline, CDR1 SGHRS and CDR2 YFSETQ. The CDR3 has 15 amino acids. The V and J ends lost 4 bases and 4 bases, in that order; junction bases with no gene match: 9. Here the CDR3 DNA reads TGCGCCAGCAGCAGACTATCGGACAGGGCCACTGAAGCTTTCTTT. Protein sequence: CASSRLSDRATEAFF.

The chain employs TRBV6-5 and TRBJ1-5; the D gene is possibly TRBD1 (5 bases). Trimming cost V 10 bases and J 4 bases, with 14 bases left between them. The germline CDR1 and CDR2 sequences are MNHEY and SVGAGI. The CDR3 has 13 residues. CDR3 region: CATGSGVNQPQHF. The CDR3 nucleotides are TGTGCCACCGGATCGGGGGTTAATCAGCCCCAGCATTTT.

This clone was counted once. This rearrangement joins TRBV10-3 to TRBJ2-7, with 9 bases matching TRBD2. The ends lost 7 bases at V and 2 bases at J; junction bases unmatched: 3. Germline loops: CDR1 ENHRY, CDR2 SYGVKD. The CDR3 length is 13 residues. The CDR3 reads CAITAGGPYEQYF. CDR3 bases: TGTGCCATCACAGCGGGGGGCCCCTACGAGCAGTACTTC.

The genes are TRBV30 and TRBJ1-2; tentative D call: TRBD1 (6 bases). This CDR3 has 14 residues. CDR1 and CDR2 (germline): GTSNPN, SVGIG (reference sequence). Trimming left V 7 bases short and J 8 bases short, with 23 bases between. In DNA form, the CDR3 reads TGTGCCTCGGAACCTCATCTAAACAGGGACGGCTACACCTTC. Amino acid sequence: CASEPHLNRDGYTF. Filled out from reference TRBV30 and TRBJ1-2, the complete variable domain reads SQTIHQWPATLVQPVGSPLSLECTVEGTSNPNLYWYRQAAGRGLQLLFYSVGIGQISSEVPQNLSASRPQDRQFILSSKKLLLSDSGFYLCASEPHLNRDGYTFGSGTRLTVV.

The chain recombines TRBV9 with TRBJ1-6, with unresolved D. The V gene lost 0 bases and the J gene lost 2 bases, with 9 bases spanning the gap. Germline V lookup: CDR1 SGDLS, CDR2 YYNGEE. This CDR3 region has 16 residues. The CDR3 reads CASSVGADAYNSPLHF. As DNA, the CDR3 is TGTGCCAGCAGCGTAGGGGCAGATGCCTATAATTCACCCCTCCACTTT.

The genes are TRBV6-5 and TRBJ1-5, with a weak D call TRBD1 (6 bases). Germline V gives CDR1 MNHEY, CDR2 SVGAGI. The germline V and J ends were trimmed by 5 bases and 6 bases, with 17 bases remaining between them. This CDR3 region has 15 residues. The CDR3 DNA sequence: TGTGCCAGCAGTACCGGGACACTAGAGGGTCAGCCCCAGCATTTT. This gives the protein CASSTGTLEGQPQHF.

The chain combines TRBV19 with TRBJ2-4; TRBD2 might be the D (6 bases). Germline V gene lookup returns CDR1 LNHDA and CDR2 SQIVND (reference sequence). CDR3 length: 14 amino acids. The V and J ends lost 7 bases and 3 bases respectively, with 13 bases between them. CDR3 sequence (DNA): TGTGCCAGTACGAATCAGCGGGTCAAAAACATTCAGTACTTC. Translated, it gives CASTNQRVKNIQYF.

The chain joins TRBV19 to TRBJ1-5; TRBD1 might be the D (5 bases). CDR1 is LNHDA, CDR2 SQIVND, per germline (reference sequence). V lost 7 bases and J 4 bases, leaving 14 bases between the germline ends. CDR3 length: 14 residues. CDR3 protein: CASTNGGGNQPQHF. The CDR3, as DNA: TGTGCCAGTACCAATGGGGGGGGGAATCAGCCCCAGCATTTT.

This clone has only a few counts. This rearrangement joins TRBV7-6 to TRBJ2-7; TRBD1 aligns across 7 bases. The ends lost 5 bases at V and 3 bases at J; junction bases unmatched: 4. This CDR3 region has 13 residues. CDR1 and CDR2 from the germline V gene are SGHVS and FNYEAQ. In nucleotides, the CDR3 is TGTGCCAGCAGCCTACAGGGGAACTACGAGCAGTACTTC. This gives the protein CASSLQGNYEQYF.

The chain joins TRBV21-1 to TRBJ1-2; TRBD1, as called in the table, went unchecked against the DNA. TRBV21-1 is flagged as a pseudogene. CDR3 length: 14 amino acids. In DNA form, the CDR3 reads TGTGCCAGCAGCAAAGTCGTACAGATCTATGGCTACACCTTC. It specifies CASSKVVQIYGYTF.

This clone was found once. The chain combines TRBV19 with TRBJ2-3; D is ambiguous. The CDR3 extends over 15 amino acids. The germline CDR1 and CDR2 sequences are LNHDA and SQIVND (reference sequence). V lost 10 bases, J lost 1 base, and 18 bases lay in between. The CDR3 DNA reads TGTGCCACACGACCCCACCCTCGGGGCACAGATACGCAGTATTTT. It yields the protein CATRPHPRGTDTQYF. Supplemented by reference TRBV19 and TRBJ2-3, the full variable domain reads DGGITQSPKYLFRKEGQNVTLSCEQNLNHDAMYWYRQDPGQGLRLIYYSQIVNDFQKGDIAEGYSVSREKKESFPLTVTSAQKNPTAFYLCATRPHPRGTDTQYFGPGTRLTVL.

The chain joins TRBV4-1 to TRBJ2-5, with 7 positions matching TRBD2. Germline V CDR1 and CDR2: MGHRA, YSYEKL. V gave up 0 bases and J gave up 1 base; unmatched junction bases: 11. CDR3 size: 18 residues. The CDR3 region has the DNA TGCGCCAGCAGCCAAGAAGCCAGCGGGGTGGGCCTCCAAGAGACCCAGTACTTC. Its protein is CASSQEASGVGLQETQYF.

The CDR3 reads CASSTGWYGYTF. The DNA of the CDR3 is TGTGCCAGCAGTACAGGGTGGTATGGCTACACCTTC. The V gene is TRBV2, the J gene TRBJ1-2; D is perhaps TRBD1 (6 bases). CDR3 length equals 12 residues. V was pared by 5 bases and J by 5 bases, with 9 bases between. Germline CDR1 SNHLY, CDR2 FYNNEI.

This clone was detected only once. The V and J genes are TRBV7-6 and TRBJ1-1; TRBD1 aligns across 7 bases. Per germline, CDR1 SGHVS and CDR2 FNYEAQ. V shed 3 bases, J shed 6 bases, and the junction held 10 bases outside the gene matches. The CDR3 has 15 residues. CDR3 sequence reads: CASSLSSGGLAEAFF. The CDR3 coding sequence is TGTGCCAGCAGCTTGTCGTCAGGGGGGTTGGCTGAAGCTTTCTTT.

V is TRBV19 and J is TRBJ2-1, with 9 nucleotides matching TRBD1. CDR3 size: 16 residues. J lost 2 bases, V lost 2 bases, and 4 bases had no gene match. Germline values: CDR1 LNHDA, CDR2 SQIVND (reference sequence). The CDR3 region is CASSITGGAPYNEQFF. As DNA, the CDR3 is TGTGCCAGTAGTATAACAGGGGGCGCGCCCTACAATGAGCAGTTCTTC.

The chain joins TRBV30 to TRBJ1-1; 9 bases match TRBD1. The CDR3 length is 12 residues. V was pared by 5 bases and J by 10 bases, with 8 bases of the junction left unmatched. Germline V gene sequence: CDR1 GTSNPN, CDR2 SVGIG (reference sequence). The CDR3 loop reads CAWDNRGLGAFF. The CDR3, as DNA: TGTGCCTGGGATAACAGGGGGCTTGGAGCTTTCTTT. The full variable domain, completed using reference TRBV30 and TRBJ1-1, is SQTIHQWPATLVQPVGSPLSLECTVEGTSNPNLYWYRQAAGRGLQLLFYSVGIGQISSEVPQNLSASRPQDRQFILSSKKLLLSDSGFYLCAWDNRGLGAFFGQGTRLTVV.

This clone is termed medium-sized. In the same sample, other DNA sequences code for this CDR3. The chain recombines TRBV6-1 with TRBJ2-7, with 8 bases fitting TRBD2. The CDR3 extends over 14 amino acids. The V gene's germline CDR1 is MNHNS and CDR2 SASEGT. Germline trimming cut 3 bases from V and 2 bases from J; bases unmatched to any gene: 3. CDR3 nucleotide sequence: TGTGCCAGCAGTGAGACGGGGGGGACCTACGAGCAGTACTTC. Translating gives CASSETGGTYEQYF.